This T cell receptor beta chain originates from a study of cytomegalovirus exposure and HLA in healthy donors. Study-level information: Of roughly 400 genotyped donors, around 86% grouped in the Caucasian-associated ancestry cluster.

13 Jbeta primers and 60 Vbeta primers were used for the PCR. Measured with immunoSEQ multiplex PCR; TCRdb has only the in-frame clones, and not every one. This sample has around 200,000 clones; less than 85% occur once, and the top ten carry about 0.7%. The sample was PBMCs. The receptor was derived from a boy aged 5 to 17 in good health and CMV-seronegative.

The CDR3 sequence is CASSIGHSGQPQHF. CDR3 nucleotides: TGTGCCAGTAGTATAGGGCACAGTGGTCAGCCCCAGCATTTT. The chain has TRBV19 and TRBJ1-5; D unresolved. The CDR3 has 14 residues. Germline V gene data show CDR1 as LNHDA and CDR2 as SQIVND (reference sequence). V was cut by 1 base and J by 6 bases, with 10 bases left in between.